This T cell receptor (beta chain) was identified during a study of PD-L1 blockade in urothelial cancer. Only in-frame clones appear in the TCRdb table, and some are missing; sequencing was by immunoSEQ multiplex PCR. The sample yields tens of thousands of clones, roughly 79% seen once. Time point defined: pretreatment peripheral blood. The CDR3 sequence is 15 residues long. Looked up from germline, CDR1 is MNHNS and CDR2 is SASEGT. V trimming: 1 base; J trimming: 4 bases; junction bases outside the gene matches: 6. This chain joins TRBV6-1 and TRBJ1-1; TRBD1 matches 7 bases. Source: PBMCs, taken around atezolizumab (anti-PD-L1) treatment. This TCR derives from a man aged 70-80 years with urothelial cancer. CDR3 amino acids: CASSEGAGGATEAFF. CDR3 bases: TGTGCCAGCAGTGAAGGGGCAGGGGGTGCCACTGAAGCTTTCTTT.